This T cell receptor (beta chain) was sequenced during a study of monozygotic twins with inflammatory bowel disease. Germline lookup yields CDR1 DFQATT and CDR2 SNEGSKA (reference sequence). This CDR3 region has 19 residues. TCRdb reanalyzed the 5' RACE reads, giving one entry per CDR3 protein sequence and no DNA. There are approximately 400,000 distinct CDR3 sequences in the sample, with more than 2% held by the top ten. The TCR originated in a human donor with ulcerative colitis or Crohn's disease, or a healthy co-twin of an affected twin (not recorded which). The material sequenced was blood. The chain couples TRBV20-1 to TRBJ1-2; the D gene TCRdb calls, TRBD1, cannot be checked with no DNA. CDR3 in amino acids: CSARVENRRTNLELYGYTF.